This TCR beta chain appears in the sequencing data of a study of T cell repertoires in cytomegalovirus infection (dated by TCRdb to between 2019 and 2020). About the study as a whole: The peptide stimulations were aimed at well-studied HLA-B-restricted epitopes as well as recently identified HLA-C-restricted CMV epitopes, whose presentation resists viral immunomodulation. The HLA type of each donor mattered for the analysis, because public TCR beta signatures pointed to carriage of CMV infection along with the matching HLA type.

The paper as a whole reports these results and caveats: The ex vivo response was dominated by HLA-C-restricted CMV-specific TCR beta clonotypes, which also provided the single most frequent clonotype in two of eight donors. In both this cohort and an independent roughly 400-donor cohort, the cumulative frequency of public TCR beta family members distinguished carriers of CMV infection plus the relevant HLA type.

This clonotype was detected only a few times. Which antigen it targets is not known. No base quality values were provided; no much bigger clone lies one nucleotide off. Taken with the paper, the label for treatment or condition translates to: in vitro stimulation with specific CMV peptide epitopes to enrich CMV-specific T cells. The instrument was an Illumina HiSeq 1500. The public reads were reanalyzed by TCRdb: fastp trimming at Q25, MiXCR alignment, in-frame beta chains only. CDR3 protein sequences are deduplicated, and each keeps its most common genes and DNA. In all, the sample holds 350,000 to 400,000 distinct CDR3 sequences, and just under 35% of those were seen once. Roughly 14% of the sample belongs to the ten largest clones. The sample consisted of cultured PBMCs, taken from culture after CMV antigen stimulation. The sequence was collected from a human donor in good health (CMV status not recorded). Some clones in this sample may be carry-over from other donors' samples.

The DNA sequence is TGTGCCAGCAGCCCAGGACAGGGGGACGAAAAACTGTTTTTT. The encoded protein is CASSPGQGDEKLFF. This chain joins TRBV7-6 to TRBJ1-4; 10 nucleotides in the junction match TRBD1. Based on the germline V gene, the CDR1 and CDR2 sequences are SGHVS and FNYEAQ. Trimmed from V: 5 bases; trimmed from J: 8 bases; junction bases lacking a gene match: 5. The CDR3 runs 14 residues from the cysteine to the phenylalanine. Of the read, only the CDR3 DNA is kept; its 42 bases are in frame from base 1.